The 18 T cell receptor beta chains given below trace back to one sample, sequenced in a study of spatial heterogeneity in lung cancer. Time point indicated: sample taken at primary tumor resection. Unsorted whole RNA samples from tumor, nontumor lung or frozen PBMC were sequenced. MiXCR was run by TCRdb on the 5' RACE reads, yielding one entry per CDR3 protein. The repertoire holds fewer than 20,000 distinct CDR3 sequences, with about a fifth as singletons. The material was PBMCs, obtained at surgery. The origin of the receptors is a male donor with early-stage non-small cell lung cancer.

This clonotype was found a few times. The chain combines TRBV5-1 with TRBJ2-7; D tentatively fits TRBD1 or TRBD2 (5 bases each). Germline CDR1 reads SGHRS; CDR2 reads YFSETQ. The CDR3 has 16 residues. Trimming took off 5 bases at V and 5 bases at J, with 23 bases between the two ends. For the CDR3, the DNA is TGCGCCAGCAGAAGATCCGGGACGAATTTAAATGACGAGCAGTACTTC. It encodes CASRRSGTNLNDEQYF. Full variable domain (rest looked up from reference TRBV5-1 and TRBJ2-7): KAGVTQTPRYLIKTRGQQVTLSCSPISGHRSVSWYQQTPGQGLQFLFEYFSETQRNKGNFPGRFSGRQFSNSRSEMNVSTLELGDSALYLCASRRSGTNLNDEQYFGPGTRLTVT.

The chain combines TRBV12-5 with TRBJ1-5, with D unresolved. V was shortened by 6 bases and J by 6 bases, with 9 bases between the two germline ends. Germline assignment: CDR1 LGHNT and CDR2 FRNRAP. The CDR3 loop spans 12 amino acids. CDR3 loop: CASGKEVQPQHF. The DNA of the CDR3 is TGTGCTAGTGGGAAGGAGGTTCAGCCCCAGCATTTT.

This clonotype was found many times. CDR3 sequence reads: CASSPGRSSYNEQFF. Here the CDR3 DNA reads TGTGCCAGCAGCCCCGGCAGGTCCTCCTACAATGAGCAGTTCTTC. V usage is TRBV13 and J usage is TRBJ2-1; no reliable D call. The CDR3 is 15 residues long. Per germline, CDR1 PRHDT and CDR2 FYEKMQ (reference sequence). The germline V and J ends were trimmed by 5 bases and 0 bases, with 11 bases remaining between them. The full variable domain, in which reference TRBV13 and TRBJ2-1 provide the parts outside the CDR3, is AAGVIQSPRHLIKEKRETATLKCYPIPRHDTVYWYQQGPGQDPQFLISFYEKMQSDKGSIPDRFSAQQFSDYHSELNMSSLELGDSALYFCASSPGRSSYNEQFFGPGTRLTVL.

This chain joins TRBV9 and TRBJ1-2; 8 bases map to TRBD1. The CDR3 is 16 amino acids. Germline trimming cut 0 bases from V and 7 bases from J; bases unmatched to any gene: 11. Germline-derived CDR1 and CDR2 are SGDLS and YYNGEE. CDR3 amino acids: CASSVDTWTGSSGYTF. The CDR3 DNA sequence: TGTGCCAGCAGCGTAGACACCTGGACAGGGTCATCTGGCTACACCTTC.

At least ten counts were recorded for this clonotype. This chain connects TRBV20-1 to TRBJ2-5; D is possibly TRBD2 (5 bases). Trimming pared 1 base from V and 3 bases from J, leaving 9 bases between. The CDR3 spans 13 residues. Germline loops: CDR1 DFQATT, CDR2 SNEGSKA (reference sequence). This chain's CDR3 is CSARGLAEETQYF. In nucleotides, the CDR3 is TGCAGTGCTAGAGGGCTAGCTGAAGAGACCCAGTACTTC.

This clonotype came up many times. The chain employs TRBV13 and TRBJ1-1; 7 bases agree with TRBD1. J was trimmed by 0 bases and V by 3 bases; bases with no gene match: 10. The CDR3 extends over 17 amino acids. Germline CDR1 and CDR2: PRHDT and FYEKMQ (reference sequence). The CDR3 is CASSFLRGTDMNTEAFF. In nucleotides, the CDR3 is TGTGCCAGCAGCTTCTTGCGGGGGACAGACATGAACACTGAAGCTTTCTTT.

This clonotype appeared a few times. The chain carries TRBV2 and TRBJ2-2, with 12 bases lining up with TRBD2. The V and J ends lost 6 bases and 3 bases, in that order; junction bases with no gene match: 20. Germline CDR1 reads SNHLY; CDR2 reads FYNNEI. The CDR3 spans 21 residues. CDR3 protein: CASSRLFPTSGGPVDTGELFF. CDR3 DNA sequence: TGTGCCAGCAGCCGCCTCTTCCCGACTAGCGGGGGTCCCGTGGACACCGGGGAGCTGTTTTTT.

In this sample, this clonotype turned up a few times. This chain links TRBV29-1 with TRBJ2-7, with D perhaps matching TRBD1 (6 bases). This CDR3 has 13 amino acids. The V end lost 6 bases, the J end lost 0 bases, and 12 bases lay between the germline ends. Germline V gene data show CDR1 as SQVTM and CDR2 as ANQGSEA. CDR3 loop: CSVRTASSYEQYF. The CDR3 DNA sequence: TGCAGCGTCCGGACAGCAAGCTCCTACGAGCAGTACTTC.

Ten or more counts support this clonotype. This chain uses TRBV28 with TRBJ2-5, with TRBD1 identical over 11 bases. The CDR3 extends over 16 amino acids. In germline, CDR1 is MDHEN, CDR2 SYDVKM. V shed 6 bases, J shed 5 bases, and the junction held 11 bases outside the gene matches. The CDR3 coding sequence is TGTGCCAGCAGGTTTCGGACAGGGGGCACTGCGGAGACCCAGTACTTC. Translation: CASRFRTGGTAETQYF.

This clonotype was recorded a few times. The chain employs TRBV20-1 and TRBJ1-4; TRBD1 agrees at 7 bases. The CDR3 totals 15 residues. The trim removed 0 bases at V and 8 bases at J, leaving 9 bases unmatched. CDR1 DFQATT and CDR2 SNEGSKA come from the germline V gene (reference sequence). The CDR3 DNA reads as TGCAGTGCTAGAGATCGTGAGGGGGCGCGGGAAAAACTGTTTTTT. Translating gives CSARDREGAREKLFF.

This clonotype was recorded a few times. The chain couples TRBV5-8 to TRBJ1-1; D is ambiguous. This CDR3 comprises 13 residues. CDR1 SGHTS and CDR2 YDEGEE come from the germline V gene. The V gene lost 0 bases and the J gene lost 1 base, with 4 bases spanning the gap. The CDR3 is CASSLGTNTEAFF. Written as DNA, the CDR3 is TGTGCCAGCAGCTTGGGCACGAACACTGAAGCTTTCTTT. The full variable domain, rest sourced from reference TRBV5-8 and TRBJ1-1, is EAGVTQSPTHLIKTRGQQATLRCSPISGHTSVYWYQQALGLGLQFLLWYDEGEERNRGNFPPRFSGRQFPNYSSELNVNALELEDSALYLCASSLGTNTEAFFGQGTRLTVV.

The J gene is TRBJ1-6, the V gene TRBV9; D is unresolved. V lost 3 bases and J lost 8, with 12 bases in between. The CDR3 length is 14 residues. CDR1 SGDLS and CDR2 YYNGEE come from the germline V gene. This CDR3 is CASSATAWDSPLHF. CDR3 sequence (DNA): TGTGCCAGCAGCGCGACCGCCTGGGATTCACCCCTCCACTTT.

This clonotype was seen at least ten times. V is TRBV6-5 and J is TRBJ1-2; 7 bases fit TRBD1. The CDR3 is made up of 14 amino acids. Germline loops: CDR1 MNHEY, CDR2 SVGAGI. Trimming cost V 8 bases and J 4 bases; bases outside gene matches: 10. The CDR3 DNA reads TGTGCCAGCCAGGGACGGACAGGCTCCTATGGCTACACCTTC. Encoded protein: CASQGRTGSYGYTF.

CDR3 amino acids: CASSQVGTGGFSPLHF. The CDR3 DNA reads as TGTGCCAGCAGCCAAGTTGGGACAGGGGGATTTTCACCCCTCCACTTT. This rearrangement joins TRBV3-1 to TRBJ1-6, with 11 positions matching TRBD1. The V and J ends lost 1 base and 9 bases, in that order; junction bases with no gene match: 5. Germline V gene sequence: CDR1 LGHDT, CDR2 YNNKEL (reference sequence). This CDR3 spans 16 amino acids.

The chain employs TRBV27 and TRBJ2-7; 13 bases match TRBD2. The CDR3 extends over 16 amino acids. V shed 6 bases, J shed 2 bases, and the junction held 7 bases outside the gene matches. Germline values: CDR1 MNHEY, CDR2 SMNVEV (reference sequence). The CDR3 region has the DNA TGTGCCAGCAGCAGCCTAACTAGCGGGGGGGCCTACGAGCAGTACTTC. Its translation is CASSSLTSGGAYEQYF.

The chain carries TRBV6-5 and TRBJ2-6; 13 nucleotides match TRBD2. In germline, CDR1 is MNHEY, CDR2 SVGAGI. V was pared by 2 bases and J by 0 bases, with 4 bases of the junction left unmatched. The CDR3 is made up of 19 amino acids. The CDR3 DNA follows: TGTGCCAGCAGTTACACGGGACTAGCGGGGCCCTCTGGGGCCAACGTCCTGACTTTC. This sequence encodes CASSYTGLAGPSGANVLTF.

The chain couples TRBV7-9 to TRBJ2-6, with no clear D. V was clipped by 3 bases and J by 0 bases, with 9 bases between them. The length of the CDR3 is 16 residues. The V gene's germline CDR1 is SEHNR and CDR2 FQNEAQ (reference sequence). The CDR3 loop is CASSFSRPSGANVLTF. CDR3 nucleotides: TGTGCCAGCAGCTTTTCACGGCCCTCTGGGGCCAACGTCCTGACTTTC.

Many counts were recorded for this clonotype. The chain joins TRBV6-5 to TRBJ1-1; TRBD1 agrees at 10 bases. The trim removed 6 bases at V and 10 bases at J, leaving 8 bases unmatched. In germline, CDR1 is MNHEY, CDR2 SVGAGI. This CDR3 is 13 amino acids long. CDR3 residues: CASSPDRGRVAFF. In DNA, the CDR3 is TGTGCCAGCAGCCCTGACAGGGGGCGCGTAGCTTTCTTT.